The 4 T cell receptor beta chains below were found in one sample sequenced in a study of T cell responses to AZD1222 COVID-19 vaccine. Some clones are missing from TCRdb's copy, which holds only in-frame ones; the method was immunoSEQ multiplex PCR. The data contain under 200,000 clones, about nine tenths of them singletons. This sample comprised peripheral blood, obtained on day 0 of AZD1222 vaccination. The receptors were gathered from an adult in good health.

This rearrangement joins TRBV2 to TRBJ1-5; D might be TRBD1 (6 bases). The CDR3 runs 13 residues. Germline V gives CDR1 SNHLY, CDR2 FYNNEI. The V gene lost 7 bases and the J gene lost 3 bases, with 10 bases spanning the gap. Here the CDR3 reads CASMGDTNQPQHF. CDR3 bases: TGTGCCAGCATGGGGGACACCAATCAGCCCCAGCATTTT.

CDR3: CASSVGEGDWQFF. For the CDR3, the DNA is TGTGCCAGCAGCGTAGGAGAAGGGGACTGGCAGTTCTTC. The rearrangement links TRBV9 to TRBJ2-1; perhaps TRBD2 as D (6 bases). Germline V gene data show CDR1 as SGDLS and CDR2 as YYNGEE. V was shortened by 0 bases and J by 12 bases, with 13 bases between the two germline ends. This CDR3 spans 13 amino acids.

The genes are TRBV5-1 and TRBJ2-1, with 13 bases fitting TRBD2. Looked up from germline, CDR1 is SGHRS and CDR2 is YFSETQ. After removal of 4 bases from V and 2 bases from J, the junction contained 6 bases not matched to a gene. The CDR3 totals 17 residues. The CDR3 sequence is CASSLGTSGKTYNEQFF. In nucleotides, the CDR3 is TGCGCCAGCAGCCTAGGGACTAGCGGGAAGACCTACAATGAGCAGTTCTTC.

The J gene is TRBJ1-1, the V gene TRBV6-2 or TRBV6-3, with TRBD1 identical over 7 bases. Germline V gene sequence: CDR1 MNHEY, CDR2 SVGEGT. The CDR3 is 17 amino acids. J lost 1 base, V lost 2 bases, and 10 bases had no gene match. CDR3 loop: CASSYGWAGGTNTEAFF. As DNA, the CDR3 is TGTGCCAGCAGTTACGGTTGGGCAGGGGGGACGAACACTGAAGCTTTCTTT.